This passage covers 4 T cell receptor beta chains from one sample sequenced in a study of cytomegalovirus exposure and HLA in healthy donors. With 60 Vbeta and 13 Jbeta primers, the PCR was carried out. The data were produced by immunoSEQ multiplex PCR, yet TCRdb's version contains in-frame clones alone and is incomplete. This sample yields 250,000 to 350,000 clones, of which roughly 90% are seen a single time; roughly 4% belongs to the top ten. Sequencing input: PBMCs. The receptors here all came from a man aged 40-49 years in good health and CMV-seropositive.

V and J are TRBV5-4 and TRBJ2-1; tentatively, D is TRBD2 (5 bases). Germline V lookup: CDR1 SGHNT, CDR2 YYREEE (reference sequence). Deletions cut 3 bases from V and 0 bases from J, with 13 bases between. This CDR3 region has 16 residues. The CDR3 region is CASSWGDSSSYNEQFF. CDR3 nucleotides: TGTGCCAGCAGCTGGGGAGACTCGAGCTCCTACAATGAGCAGTTCTTC.

This chain uses TRBV5-1 with TRBJ2-5, with 7 positions matching TRBD2. V lost 1 base, J lost 4 bases, and 4 bases stayed unmatched. Germline V gene data show CDR1 as SGHRS and CDR2 as YFSETQ. The CDR3 is 14 amino acids. The CDR3 loop is CASSLNGGRETQYF. The CDR3 DNA reads TGCGCCAGCAGCTTGAATGGCGGGAGAGAGACCCAGTACTTC.

The genes are TRBV2 and TRBJ1-4, with unresolved D. Germline V gives CDR1 SNHLY, CDR2 FYNNEI. CDR3 size: 14 residues. V lost 11 bases and J lost 0, with 13 bases in between. The CDR3 nucleotides are TGTGCCGGAAAAGCAGGAACAACTAATGAAAAACTGTTTTTT. Translated: CAGKAGTTNEKLFF.

V gene TRBV28 combines with J gene TRBJ1-5, with TRBD1 matching 9 bases. With 3 bases clipped from V and 3 bases from J, the junction kept 3 bases outside the gene matches. The germline V gene encodes CDR1 MDHEN and CDR2 SYDVKM. CDR3 length: 15 amino acids. For the CDR3, the DNA is TGTGCCAGCAGTTTGCGACAGGGGGTCAATCAGCCCCAGCATTTT. As protein: CASSLRQGVNQPQHF.